This T cell receptor (beta chain) is drawn from a study of cytomegalovirus exposure and HLA in healthy donors. Whole-study findings and limits: TCR beta chains numbering under 200 were designated cytomegalovirus-associated.

Clones were read by immunoSEQ multiplex PCR, and TCRdb kept only the in-frame ones, dropping some. This sample has 110,000 to 150,000 clones, with about 94% found just once. For this clone: The target antigen is unknown.

This CDR3 region has 14 residues. The V gene lost 4 bases and the J gene lost 8 bases, with 17 bases spanning the gap. Per the germline V gene, CDR1 is GTSNPN and CDR2 is SVGIG (reference sequence). Sequencing input: PBMCs. V and J are TRBV30 and TRBJ1-4, with D possibly being TRBD1 (6 bases). This TCR was sampled from a man aged 18 to 29 in good health and CMV-seropositive. CDR3 sequence: CAWNSGALSEKLFF. In DNA, the CDR3 is TGTGCCTGGAATTCAGGGGCTCTCAGCGAAAAACTGTTTTTT.